This record concerns one TCR beta chain sequence. The specificity of this receptor is unknown. Base qualities are not provided; no much larger clone lies one nucleotide away. This specimen belongs to a study of radiotherapy plus CTLA-4 blockade in lung cancer (dated by TCRdb to about 2018). For the wider study: Among the enrolled patients, around 19% had an objective response, and 31% reached disease control. The research as a whole found: The strongest predictors of response were reported to be early dynamic shifts in blood T cell clones along with a rise in serum interferon-beta following radiation. After treatment with radiotherapy and ipilimumab, TCR clones that came from tumors expanded in the peripheral blood.

The study evaluated CTLA-4 blockade (ipilimumab) given together with focal radiation therapy in patients who had chemo-refractory metastatic non-small-cell lung cancer. Library generation was performed with the immunoSEQ multiplex PCR assay. TCRdb holds this immuneACCESS table with in-frame rearrangements only. Some clones are missing; in checked studies, unresolved V genes explain under half, and the rest has no known cause. The sample data list about 98,000 clones, and 70% to 90% of these were observed just once. In total, the top ten clones hold 4.5% to 6% of the sample. The specimen was peripheral blood, collected from a patient treated with radiotherapy plus ipilimumab. This receptor was identified in a human donor with non-small cell lung cancer that progressed on radiotherapy plus ipilimumab.

CDR3 loop: CASSQDLVRTGHSVYYGYTF. The bases read TGTGCCAGCAGCCAAGATCTGGTAAGGACAGGGCACAGTGTTTACTATGGCTACACCTTC. This receptor chain uses TRBV4-2 and TRBJ1-2; TRBD1 agrees with 8 junctional bases. From a lookup of the germline V gene, CDR1 and CDR2 are LGHNA and YNFKEQ. Relative to germline, V is missing 0 bases and J is missing 3 bases, with 18 bases of the junction outside any gene match. CDR3 length: 20 amino acids, cysteine to phenylalanine. Only the CDR3 region is kept as DNA, spanning 60 bases read in frame from base 1.